These 10 T cell receptor beta chains were all obtained from the same sample, sequenced in a study of lymphopenia after photon versus proton radiotherapy. Sequencing used immunoSEQ multiplex PCR; TCRdb keeps in-frame clones, though not all of them. Of 150,000 to 200,000 clones in the sample, 80% to 90% were seen once. The sequencing here drew on peripheral blood, taken from a patient treated with photon-based radiotherapy. These receptor sequences come from a man aged 45-65 years with gastric cancer.

V and J are TRBV19 and TRBJ1-2; 7 bases match TRBD1. This CDR3 has 13 residues. Trimming at V came to 5 bases and at J to 4 bases, leaving 4 bases not matched to a gene. Germline V gene data show CDR1 as LNHDA and CDR2 as SQIVND (reference sequence). CDR3 amino acids: CASSPEGAYGYTF. The DNA of the CDR3 is TGTGCCAGTAGTCCCGAGGGGGCCTATGGCTACACCTTC.

This clone has only one observation. Other nucleotide sequences in the sample specify the same CDR3. V gene TRBV6-5 combines with J gene TRBJ1-1; unclear D gene. The CDR3 has 13 amino acids. V was pared by 6 bases and J by 1 base, with 9 bases between. The germline CDR1 and CDR2 sequences are MNHEY and SVGAGI. CDR3 sequence reads: CASSYTENTEAFF. CDR3 DNA sequence: TGTGCCAGCAGCTATACAGAGAACACTGAAGCTTTCTTT.

V gene TRBV2 combines with J gene TRBJ2-1; TRBD2 aligns across 11 bases. Unmatched junction bases numbered 11, after V lost 6 bases and J lost 7 bases. The CDR3 is made up of 16 amino acids. The germline gives CDR1 SNHLY, CDR2 FYNNEI. The CDR3 nucleotides read TGTGCCAGCAGACGAGCACTAGCGGGAGAGAGGAATGAGCAGTTCTTC. Residues: CASRRALAGERNEQFF.

The chain recombines TRBV12-5 with TRBJ1-5; no clear D. Trimming shortened V by 6 bases and J by 4 bases, and 19 bases separated the two germline ends. Germline CDR1 LGHNT, CDR2 FRNRAP. The CDR3 extends over 16 amino acids. The CDR3 loop reads CASGPSTRRNNQPQHF. CDR3 DNA sequence: TGTGCTAGTGGGCCATCGACCCGCAGAAATAATCAGCCCCAGCATTTT.

In this sample, this clone turned up a few times. The chain is built from TRBV29-1 and TRBJ1-2; 8 nucleotides agree with TRBD1. The CDR3 is 13 amino acids. With V trimmed by 7 bases and J by 5 bases, 9 bases remained unmatched. Germline V lookup: CDR1 SQVTM, CDR2 ANQGSEA. CDR3 bases: TGCAGCGCTCGGACAGGGTCGGGATATGGCTACACCTTC. Its translation is CSARTGSGYGYTF.

The rearrangement joins TRBV11-2 to TRBJ1-4; D not resolved. The CDR3 loop spans 11 amino acids. The V end lost 1 base, the J end lost 7 bases, and 1 base lay between the germline ends. CDR1 is SGHAT, CDR2 FQNNGV, per germline. CDR3 sequence: CASSLAEKLFF. The CDR3 DNA follows: TGTGCCAGCAGCTTAGCTGAAAAACTGTTTTTT.

This chain joins TRBV7-3 and TRBJ2-5; 7 nucleotides line up with TRBD1. The CDR3 loop spans 14 amino acids. Germline trimming cut 4 bases from V and 1 base from J; bases unmatched to any gene: 3. CDR1 and CDR2 from the germline V gene are SGHTA and FQGTGA. The CDR3 DNA reads TGTGCCAGCAGCTCAGGGGGTTTCCAAGAGACCCAGTACTTC. It encodes CASSSGGFQETQYF.

This chain links TRBV28 with TRBJ1-1; possible D gene TRBD1, 5 bases. The V gene's germline CDR1 is MDHEN and CDR2 SYDVKM. Trimming shortened V by 6 bases and J by 4 bases, and 15 bases separated the two germline ends. The CDR3 runs to 14 residues. DNA of the CDR3: TGTGCCAGCAGCCCCGTAGAGAGGGGCACTGAAGCTTTCTTT. Protein: CASSPVERGTEAFF.

The chain joins TRBV7-9 to TRBJ2-3; D call uncertain. CDR1 SEHNR and CDR2 FQNEAQ come from the germline V gene (reference sequence). Trimming pared 5 bases from V and 2 bases from J, leaving 11 bases between. The CDR3 is 14 residues long. In DNA form, the CDR3 reads TGTGCCAGCAGCCTGGGAAGCGACACAGATACGCAGTATTTT. It translates to CASSLGSDTDTQYF.

The J gene is TRBJ1-2, the V gene TRBV7-9; tentatively, D is TRBD1 (6 bases). The CDR3 loop spans 11 amino acids. V was cut by 8 bases and J by 8 bases, with 12 bases left in between. Per germline, CDR1 SEHNR and CDR2 FQNEAQ (reference sequence). CDR3 in DNA: TGTGCCAGCGGACAGATAATGGGCTACACCTTC. Translation gives CASGQIMGYTF.